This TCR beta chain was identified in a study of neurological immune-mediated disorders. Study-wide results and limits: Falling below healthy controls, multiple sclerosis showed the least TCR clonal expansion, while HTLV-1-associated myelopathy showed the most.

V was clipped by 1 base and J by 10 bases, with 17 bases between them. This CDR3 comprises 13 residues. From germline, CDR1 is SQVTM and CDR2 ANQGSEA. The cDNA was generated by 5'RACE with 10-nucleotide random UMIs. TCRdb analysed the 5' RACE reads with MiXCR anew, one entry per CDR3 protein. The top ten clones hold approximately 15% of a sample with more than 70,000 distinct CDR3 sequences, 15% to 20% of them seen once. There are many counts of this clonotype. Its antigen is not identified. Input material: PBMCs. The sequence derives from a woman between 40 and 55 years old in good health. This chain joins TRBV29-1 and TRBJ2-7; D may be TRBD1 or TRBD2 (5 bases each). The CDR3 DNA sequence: TGCAGCGTTGAAGGGAGCCGGGACGGCCAACAGTACTTC. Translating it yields CSVEGSRDGQQYF.